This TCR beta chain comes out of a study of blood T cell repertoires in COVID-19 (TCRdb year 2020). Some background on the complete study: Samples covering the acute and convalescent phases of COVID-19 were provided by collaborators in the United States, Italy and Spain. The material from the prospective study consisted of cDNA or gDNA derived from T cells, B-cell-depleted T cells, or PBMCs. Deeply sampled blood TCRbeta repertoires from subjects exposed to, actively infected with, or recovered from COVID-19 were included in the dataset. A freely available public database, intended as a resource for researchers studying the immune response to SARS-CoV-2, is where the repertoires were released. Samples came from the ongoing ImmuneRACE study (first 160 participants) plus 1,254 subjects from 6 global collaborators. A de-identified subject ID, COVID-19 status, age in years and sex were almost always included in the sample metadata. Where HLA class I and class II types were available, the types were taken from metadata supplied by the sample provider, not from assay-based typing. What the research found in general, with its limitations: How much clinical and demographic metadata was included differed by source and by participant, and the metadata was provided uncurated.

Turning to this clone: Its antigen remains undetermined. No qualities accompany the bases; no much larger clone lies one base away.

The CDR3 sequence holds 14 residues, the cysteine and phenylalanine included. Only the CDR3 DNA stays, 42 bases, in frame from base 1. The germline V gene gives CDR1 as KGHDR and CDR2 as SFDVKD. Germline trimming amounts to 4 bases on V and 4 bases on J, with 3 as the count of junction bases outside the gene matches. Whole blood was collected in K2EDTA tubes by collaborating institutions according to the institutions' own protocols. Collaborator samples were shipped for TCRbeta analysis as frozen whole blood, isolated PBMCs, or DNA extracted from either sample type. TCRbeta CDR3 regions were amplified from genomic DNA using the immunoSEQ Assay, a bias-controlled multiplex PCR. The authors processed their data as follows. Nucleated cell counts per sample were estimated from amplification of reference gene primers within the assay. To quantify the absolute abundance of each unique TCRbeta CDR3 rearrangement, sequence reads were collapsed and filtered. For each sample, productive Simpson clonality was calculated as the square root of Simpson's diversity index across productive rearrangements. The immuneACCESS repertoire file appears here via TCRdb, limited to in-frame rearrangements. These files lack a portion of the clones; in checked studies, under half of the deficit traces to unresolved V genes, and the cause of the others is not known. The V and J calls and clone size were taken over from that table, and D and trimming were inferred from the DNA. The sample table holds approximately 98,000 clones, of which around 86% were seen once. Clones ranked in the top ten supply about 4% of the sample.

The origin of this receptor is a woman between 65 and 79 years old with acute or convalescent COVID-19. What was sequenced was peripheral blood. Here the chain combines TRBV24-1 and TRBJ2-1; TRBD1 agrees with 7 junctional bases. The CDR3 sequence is CATSDGTAYNEQFF. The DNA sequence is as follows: TGTGCCACCAGTGACGGGACAGCTTACAATGAGCAGTTCTTC.